A single sample gave rise to the 29 T cell receptor beta chains below, sequenced in a study of OX40 agonist ivuxolimab in advanced cancers. Clones were read by immunoSEQ multiplex PCR, and TCRdb kept only the in-frame ones, dropping some. Among 55,000 to 75,000 clones listed, 80% to 85% were seen once. The specimen comprised CD4+ or CD8+ T cells sorted from blood, sampled in a trial of the OX40 agonist ivuxolimab. Every receptor here comes from an adult with an advanced solid tumor such as melanoma, head and neck, liver or kidney cancer.

The chain recombines TRBV7-2 with TRBJ2-7; D remains unclear. The germline gives CDR1 SGHTA, CDR2 FQGNSA. This CDR3 has 15 residues. Trimming pared 5 bases from V and 0 bases from J, leaving 14 bases between. The CDR3 nucleotides are TGTGCCAGCAGCCCGTGGACCCTCAGCTCCTACGAGCAGTACTTC. Translated, it gives CASSPWTLSSYEQYF.

The chain combines TRBV19 with TRBJ2-3; 10 nucleotides match TRBD1. With V trimmed by 3 bases and J by 5 bases, 5 bases remained unmatched. This CDR3 spans 15 amino acids. The V gene's germline CDR1 is LNHDA and CDR2 SQIVND (reference sequence). CDR3 DNA sequence: TGTGCCAGTAGTATGACAGGGGGCCAAATAGATACGCAGTATTTT. Encoded protein: CASSMTGGQIDTQYF.

The rearrangement uses TRBV6-5 and TRBJ2-7; the D gene is possibly TRBD1 (5 bases). Trimming stripped 5 bases from V and 4 bases from J, with 9 bases between. The V gene's germline CDR1 is MNHEY and CDR2 SVGAGI. This CDR3 is built from 12 residues. The CDR3 region has the DNA TGTGCCAGCAGTGTGACAGAGTACGAGCAGTACTTC. Its protein is CASSVTEYEQYF.

This clone appeared a few times. V gene TRBV5-4 combines with J gene TRBJ2-5, with 9 bases fitting TRBD1. Germline V gene lookup returns CDR1 SGHNT and CDR2 YYREEE (reference sequence). With 4 bases clipped from V and 4 bases from J, the junction kept 5 bases outside the gene matches. The CDR3 runs 14 residues. The chain's CDR3 is CASSGDRGAETQYF. DNA of the CDR3: TGTGCCAGCAGCGGCGACAGGGGGGCAGAGACCCAGTACTTC.

The V and J genes are TRBV6-1 and TRBJ1-5, with D perhaps matching TRBD1 (6 bases). The CDR3 covers 16 residues. The V end lost 3 bases, the J end lost 7 bases, and 19 bases lay between the germline ends. Germline V gene data show CDR1 as MNHNS and CDR2 as SASEGT. In DNA form, the CDR3 reads TGTGCCAGCAGTGATTCAGGACAAGGGGGTATCCAGCCCCAGCATTTT. This sequence encodes CASSDSGQGGIQPQHF.

V and J are TRBV5-1 and TRBJ2-2; perhaps TRBD1 as D (5 bases). Germline V CDR1 and CDR2: SGHRS, YFSETQ. The CDR3 loop spans 13 amino acids. V was trimmed by 5 bases and J by 3 bases, leaving 8 bases between them. The CDR3 bases are TGCGCCAGCAGTGACAGTGACACCGGGGAGCTGTTTTTT. It is translated as CASSDSDTGELFF.

V is TRBV7-9 and J is TRBJ1-1; tentative D call: TRBD1 (5 bases). V lost 5 bases and J 1 base, leaving 8 bases between the germline ends. The CDR3 contains 13 residues. Germline lookup yields CDR1 SEHNR and CDR2 FQNEAQ (reference sequence). CDR3 amino acids: CASSPGQNTEAFF. CDR3 bases: TGTGCCAGCAGCCCTGGACAGAACACTGAAGCTTTCTTT.

This chain joins TRBV7-9 and TRBJ1-2, with 10 bases matching TRBD1. V was pared by 4 bases and J by 8 bases, with 4 bases of the junction left unmatched. The CDR3 is made up of 13 amino acids. CDR1 is SEHNR and CDR2 is FQNEAQ in the germline V gene (reference sequence). For the CDR3, the DNA is TGTGCCAGCAGCTCTGGGACAGGGGACGGCTACACCTTC. Protein product: CASSSGTGDGYTF.

The chain is built from TRBV7-3 and TRBJ2-1, with TRBD2 identical over 8 bases. The J segment lost 5 bases and the V segment lost 1 base, leaving 4 bases of the junction unmatched. Germline CDR1 is SGHTA and CDR2 is FQGTGA. The CDR3 contains 15 residues. The CDR3 reads CASSLSGGYDNEQFF. The CDR3 DNA reads TGTGCCAGCAGCTTAAGCGGGGGGTATGACAATGAGCAGTTCTTC.

The J gene is TRBJ2-1, the V gene TRBV11-2; 11 nucleotides agree with TRBD2. CDR1 and CDR2 from the germline V gene are SGHAT and FQNNGV. This CDR3 has 15 residues. V shed 3 bases, J shed 6 bases, and the junction held 4 bases outside the gene matches. CDR3 DNA: TGTGCCAGCAGCTTGGGACTAGCGGAACCCAATGAGCAGTTCTTC. Translating it yields CASSLGLAEPNEQFF.

J is TRBJ1-4 and V is TRBV11-3; tentative D call: TRBD1 (5 bases). Trimming pared 5 bases from V and 6 bases from J, leaving 19 bases between. The CDR3 runs 16 residues. Germline CDR1 and CDR2: SGHNT and YENEEA. The CDR3 is CASSPGSGGTDEKLFF. For the CDR3, the DNA is TGTGCCAGCAGCCCGGGGTCGGGGGGGACGGATGAAAAACTGTTTTTT. The full variable domain, its missing parts supplied by reference TRBV11-3 and TRBJ1-4, is EAGVVQSPRYKIIEKKQPVAFWCNPISGHNTLYWYLQNLGQGPELLIRYENEEAVDDSQLPKDRFSAERLKGVDSTLKIQPAELGDSAVYLCASSPGSGGTDEKLFFGSGTQLSVL.

This rearrangement joins TRBV27 to TRBJ1-5; D may be TRBD1 (5 bases). This CDR3 region has 15 residues. Trimming removed 5 bases from V and 4 bases from J, with 15 bases in between. The V gene's germline CDR1 is MNHEY and CDR2 SMNVEV (reference sequence). CDR3: CASSPPGGANQPQHF. As DNA, the CDR3 is TGTGCCAGCAGTCCCCCGGGCGGGGCTAATCAGCCCCAGCATTTT.

This clone was detected only once. The CDR3 bases are TGTGCCAGTACCCAGGGAAGCCTGGCTTTCTTT. Translation: CASTQGSLAFF. The gene calls are TRBV19 and TRBJ1-1, with TRBD1 as a possible D gene (5 bases). Between the trimmed V and J ends, which lost 7 bases and 11 bases, there was a span of 14 bases. Germline CDR1 reads LNHDA; CDR2 reads SQIVND (reference sequence). This CDR3 contains 11 residues. Based on the CDR3 plus reference TRBV19 and TRBJ1-1, the full variable domain is DGGITQSPKYLFRKEGQNVTLSCEQNLNHDAMYWYRQDPGQGLRLIYYSQIVNDFQKGDIAEGYSVSREKKESFPLTVTSAQKNPTAFYLCASTQGSLAFFGQGTRLTVV.

This sequence joins TRBV4-2 and TRBJ1-2; D is perhaps TRBD1 (5 bases). The CDR3 extends over 13 amino acids. Trimming removed 1 base from V and 6 bases from J, with 9 bases in between. The germline gives CDR1 LGHNA, CDR2 YNFKEQ. The CDR3 DNA follows: TGTGCCAGCAGCCAAGGGGGCAGCGATGGCTACACCTTC. Translating it yields CASSQGGSDGYTF.

The genes are TRBV5-1 and TRBJ1-2; TRBD1 is a possible D gene (5 bases). The CDR3 covers 14 residues. Trimming left V 0 bases short and J 5 bases short, with 11 bases between. The V gene's germline CDR1 is SGHRS and CDR2 YFSETQ. The CDR3: CASSLEGQVYGYTF. The CDR3 DNA reads as TGCGCCAGCAGCTTGGAGGGGCAGGTGTATGGCTACACCTTC.

The chain carries TRBV5-1 and TRBJ2-5, with D possibly being TRBD1 or TRBD2 (5 bases each). V was trimmed by 0 bases and J by 5 bases, leaving 14 bases between them. This CDR3 contains 15 residues. Looked up from germline, CDR1 is SGHRS and CDR2 is YFSETQ. The CDR3 nucleotides read TGCGCCAGCAGCTTGGTTGGGGCGGGCAGCGAGACCCAGTACTTC. Protein: CASSLVGAGSETQYF.

This clone was picked up one time. The chain couples TRBV18 to TRBJ1-3; D unresolved. The CDR3 is 16 amino acids. The V gene's germline CDR1 is KGHSH and CDR2 LQKENI. Trimming removed 2 bases at V and 0 bases at J, with 11 bases between. The CDR3 sequence is CASSPSGLDSGNTIYF. CDR3 in DNA: TGTGCCAGCTCACCATCGGGATTAGACTCTGGAAACACCATATATTTT.

This rearrangement joins TRBV6-1 to TRBJ2-3; D unresolved. CDR1 and CDR2 (germline): MNHNS, SASEGT. The V and J ends lost 4 bases and 7 bases respectively, with 18 bases between them. The CDR3 extends over 15 amino acids. CDR3 nucleotide sequence: TGTGCCAGCAGTGTCAGCGCGTCCACCCCCAATACGCAGTATTTT. Its protein is CASSVSASTPNTQYF.

The chain joins TRBV25-1 to TRBJ1-4, with 8 bases lining up with TRBD1. CDR3 length equals 15 residues. Unmatched junction bases numbered 6, after V lost 3 bases and J lost 6 bases. In germline, CDR1 is MGHDK, CDR2 SYGVNS. The DNA for the CDR3 is TGTGCCAGCAGTGACTTGGACAGGGCGGATGAAAAACTGTTTTTT. Protein: CASSDLDRADEKLFF.

The chain joins TRBV6-5 to TRBJ1-2; D is perhaps TRBD1 (5 bases). Germline CDR1 is MNHEY and CDR2 is SVGAGI. The germline V and J ends were trimmed by 0 bases and 3 bases, with 8 bases remaining between them. The CDR3 sequence is 14 residues long. For the CDR3, the DNA is TGTGCCAGCAGTTACTCAGGGGTTCACTATGGCTACACCTTC. It codes for CASSYSGVHYGYTF.

The rearrangement uses TRBV7-9 and TRBJ1-1; 10 nucleotides align to TRBD1. V shed 6 bases and J 5 bases; nucleotides not matched to a gene: 6. This CDR3 spans 14 amino acids. Per the germline V gene, CDR1 is SEHNR and CDR2 is FQNEAQ (reference sequence). CDR3 in amino acids: CASSGQGVGTEAFF. CDR3 DNA: TGTGCCAGCAGTGGACAGGGGGTCGGAACTGAAGCTTTCTTT.

The chain couples TRBV5-1 to TRBJ2-5; D may be TRBD2 (6 bases). CDR1 is SGHRS, CDR2 YFSETQ, per germline. The V and J ends lost 3 bases and 5 bases respectively, with 14 bases between them. The CDR3 is 14 residues long. The CDR3 here is CASSSSLGGETQYF. CDR3 nucleotide sequence: TGCGCCAGCAGCTCTAGTTTGGGGGGTGAGACCCAGTACTTC.

This chain joins TRBV4-1 and TRBJ1-5, with D perhaps TRBD1 (6 bases). This CDR3 is 17 amino acids long. Germline CDR1 and CDR2: MGHRA and YSYEKL. The germline V and J ends were trimmed by 3 bases and 6 bases, with 21 bases remaining between them. The CDR3 region is CASSQGEGVFVGQPQHF. In nucleotides, the CDR3 is TGCGCCAGCAGCCAGGGAGAGGGGGTTTTCGTCGGTCAGCCCCAGCATTTT.

The chain employs TRBV5-4 and TRBJ2-7, with 10 nucleotides matching TRBD1. The CDR3 runs 13 residues. Germline lookup yields CDR1 SGHNT and CDR2 YYREEE (reference sequence). The V gene end was trimmed by 4 bases and the J gene end by 6 bases; junction bases not matched to a gene: 4. Here the CDR3 DNA reads TGTGCCAGCAGCATCGGGACAGGGGTCGAGCAGTACTTC. Encoded protein: CASSIGTGVEQYF.

V and J are TRBV29-1 and TRBJ1-4, with 7 bases fitting TRBD1. The CDR3 consists of 15 residues. CDR1 and CDR2 (germline): SQVTM, ANQGSEA. V gave up 1 base and J gave up 7 bases; unmatched junction bases: 9. The CDR3 is CSVEGDERDSEKLFF. The CDR3 nucleotides read TGCAGCGTTGAAGGGGATGAACGGGACAGTGAAAAACTGTTTTTT.

This clone was picked up a small number of times. The CDR3 nucleotides are TGTGCCAGCAGCGACGGACTCGAGAACACCGGGGAGCTGTTTTTT. This translates into CASSDGLENTGELFF. The chain recombines TRBV9 with TRBJ2-2; D perhaps matches TRBD2 (5 bases). Between the trimmed V and J ends, which lost 3 bases and 1 base, there was a span of 10 bases. From germline, CDR1 is SGDLS and CDR2 YYNGEE. This CDR3 has 15 amino acids.

This clone was seen a handful of times. The CDR3 is CASSPPRTGRGYTF. Here the CDR3 DNA reads TGTGCCAGCAGCCCACCCCGGACAGGGCGAGGCTACACCTTC. The V gene is TRBV13, the J gene TRBJ1-2, with 8 bases aligning to TRBD1. The V gene's germline CDR1 is PRHDT and CDR2 FYEKMQ (reference sequence). J lost 8 bases, V lost 5 bases, and 10 bases had no gene match. CDR3 length: 14 amino acids.

This rearrangement joins TRBV11-2 to TRBJ2-3; D unclear. The CDR3 runs 12 residues. The V end lost 3 bases, the J end lost 0 bases, and 1 base lay between the germline ends. CDR1 SGHAT and CDR2 FQNNGV come from the germline V gene. The chain's CDR3 is CASSFSTDTQYF. For the CDR3, the DNA is TGTGCCAGCAGCTTTAGCACAGATACGCAGTATTTT.

The rearrangement links TRBV27 to TRBJ2-3; 7 nucleotides line up with TRBD1. CDR1 and CDR2 from the germline V gene are MNHEY and SMNVEV (reference sequence). This CDR3 has 16 amino acids. Trimming cost V 5 bases and J 2 bases; bases outside gene matches: 10. CDR3 sequence reads: CASSEALQGFTDTQYF. CDR3 coding DNA: TGTGCCAGCAGTGAGGCGCTACAGGGGTTCACAGATACGCAGTATTTT.